This TCR beta chain appears in the sequencing data of a study of blood T cell repertoires in COVID-19. As for the study in general: In each case, the material was cDNA or gDNA derived from T cells, B-cell-depleted T cells, or PBMCs.

CDR3 length: 15 residues. CDR1 and CDR2 (germline): SGHTA, FQGNSA. The ends were cut back, 5 bases at V and 0 bases at J, with 11 bases in the middle. This clone was recorded only once. Enrolled through a virtual design, the participants were between roughly 18 and 90 years of age and came from some 26 US areas. In the authors' workflow: Researchers report that nucleated cell counts were estimated from reference gene primer amplification. Profiling relied on immunoSEQ multiplex PCR, and the TCRdb table lists in-frame clones only, not all of them. The V and J calls and clone size come from that table; D and trimming were worked out from the DNA. This repertoire shows approximately 210,000 clones, more than 75% found once; its top ten account for about 4.3%.

The chain combines TRBV7-2 with TRBJ1-3; D may be TRBD1 (6 bases). Material for sequencing was PBMCs or T cells enriched from blood (not recorded which). The receptor was derived from a man aged 25 to 40 with acute COVID-19. The DNA of the CDR3 is TGTGCCAGCAGCCAGGACAGCTCCTCTGGAAACACCATATATTTT. Its translation is CASSQDSSSGNTIYF.